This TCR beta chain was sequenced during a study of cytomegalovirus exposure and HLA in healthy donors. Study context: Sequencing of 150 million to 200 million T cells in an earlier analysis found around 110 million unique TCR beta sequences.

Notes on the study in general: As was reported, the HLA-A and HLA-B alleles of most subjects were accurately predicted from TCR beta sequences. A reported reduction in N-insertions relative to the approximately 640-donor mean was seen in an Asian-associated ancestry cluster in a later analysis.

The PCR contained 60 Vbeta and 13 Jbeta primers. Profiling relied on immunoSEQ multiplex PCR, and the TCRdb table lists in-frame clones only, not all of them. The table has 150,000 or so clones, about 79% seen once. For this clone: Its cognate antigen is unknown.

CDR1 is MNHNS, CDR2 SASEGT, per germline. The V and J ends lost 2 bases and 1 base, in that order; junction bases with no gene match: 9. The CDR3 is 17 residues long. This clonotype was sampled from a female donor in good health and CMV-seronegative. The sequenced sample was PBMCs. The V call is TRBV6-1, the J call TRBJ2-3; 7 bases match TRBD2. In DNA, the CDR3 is TGTGCCAGCAGTGAACGGTACTGGCGGGAGCGCACAGATACGCAGTATTTT. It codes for CASSERYWRERTDTQYF.